This TCR beta chain was sequenced in a study of T cell responses to AZD1222 COVID-19 vaccine. Data came from immunoSEQ multiplex PCR; TCRdb stores just in-frame clones and leaves some out. Among fewer than 120,000 clones listed, roughly 90% were seen once. Specimen: peripheral blood, collected 28 days after the second AZD1222 dose. The clonotype was recovered from an adult who received the AZD1222 COVID-19 vaccine.

The CDR3 loop reads CASSYSTLRLAGSYEQFF. CDR3 DNA: TGTGCCAGCAGTTACTCGACCCTCCGACTAGCGGGGAGTTATGAGCAGTTCTTC. The gene calls are TRBV6-2 or TRBV6-3 and TRBJ2-1, with 11 bases that match TRBD2. V was pared by 0 bases and J by 8 bases, with 12 bases of the junction left unmatched. The V gene's germline CDR1 is MNHEY and CDR2 SVGEGT. The CDR3 has 18 residues.